The 9 T cell receptor beta chains given below trace back to one sample, sequenced in a study of blood T cell repertoires in COVID-19. Generated by immunoSEQ multiplex PCR, the TCRdb table keeps only in-frame clones and is missing some. Here the sample spans about 21,000 clones, about 83% being singletons. The sequenced sample was peripheral blood. The origin of the receptors is a human donor in a cohort sampled during active COVID-19.

J is TRBJ1-1 and V is TRBV19; no clear D. The CDR3 has 12 residues. Trimming removed 8 bases from V and 13 bases from J, with 20 bases in between. CDR1 and CDR2 from the germline V gene are LNHDA and SQIVND (reference sequence). For the CDR3, the DNA is TGTGCCAGTGTTTCGCTCGGTCAGCTAGTTTTCTTT. Its protein product is CASVSLGQLVFF.

The genes are TRBV25-1 and TRBJ1-6; D perhaps matches TRBD1 (5 bases). Germline lookup yields CDR1 MGHDK and CDR2 SYGVNS. Trimming took off 6 bases at V and 6 bases at J, with 12 bases between the two ends. The CDR3 has 14 amino acids. The CDR3 region is CASSRQSFNSPLHF. DNA of the CDR3: TGTGCCAGCAGCAGACAGAGCTTTAATTCACCCCTCCACTTT.

This clone was recorded once. The chain carries TRBV18 and TRBJ1-5; a possible D gene is TRBD1 (6 bases). There are 15 residues in the CDR3. With 5 bases removed from V and 1 base from J, the gap between germline ends came to 12 bases. Germline V gene sequence: CDR1 KGHSH, CDR2 LQKENI. The CDR3 loop is CASSAGAVSNQPQHF. The CDR3 DNA sequence: TGTGCCAGCTCAGCGGGGGCGGTAAGCAATCAGCCCCAGCATTTT.

This chain links TRBV10-3 with TRBJ1-5, with 7 bases lining up with TRBD1. J gave up 2 bases and V 3 bases, and 4 bases lay outside the gene matches. There are 15 residues in the CDR3. CDR1 ENHRY and CDR2 SYGVKD come from the germline V gene. CDR3 in DNA: TGTGCCATCAGTGAAGACAGGGAAGGCAATCAGCCCCAGCATTTT. Protein product: CAISEDREGNQPQHF.

The rearrangement joins TRBV6-5 to TRBJ2-2, with D perhaps TRBD1 (6 bases). V was trimmed by 4 bases and J by 5 bases, leaving 11 bases between them. There are 14 residues in the CDR3. The germline V gene encodes CDR1 MNHEY and CDR2 SVGAGI. The CDR3 nucleotides are TGTGCCAGCAGTTTCATACAGGGTACCGGGGAGCTGTTTTTT. This gives the protein CASSFIQGTGELFF.

The V and J genes are TRBV10-3 and TRBJ2-7; 9 positions match TRBD1. This CDR3 is built from 14 residues. Germline CDR1 reads ENHRY; CDR2 reads SYGVKD. V gave up 4 bases and J gave up 3 bases; unmatched junction bases: 4. The DNA for the CDR3 is TGTGCCATCAGTGCCGGGACAGGGTACTACGAGCAGTACTTC. Its protein is CAISAGTGYYEQYF.

This chain links TRBV18 with TRBJ1-5, with D possibly being TRBD1 (5 bases). The CDR3 extends over 14 amino acids. Germline values: CDR1 KGHSH, CDR2 LQKENI. V lost 2 bases and J lost 4, with 9 bases in between. CDR3 nucleotides: TGTGCCAGCTCACCAGGCCAGGGTAATCAGCCCCAGCATTTT. Translating it yields CASSPGQGNQPQHF.

This chain joins TRBV30 and TRBJ2-5; 7 bases align to TRBD1. The CDR3 totals 15 residues. Germline-derived CDR1 and CDR2 are GTSNPN and SVGIG (reference sequence). After removal of 4 bases from V and 2 bases from J, the junction contained 10 bases not matched to a gene. CDR3 sequence: CAWTGQGTAQETQYF. DNA of the CDR3: TGTGCCTGGACCGGTCAAGGGACAGCACAAGAGACCCAGTACTTC.

The chain uses TRBV5-5 and TRBJ1-5, with 7 nucleotides matching TRBD1. This CDR3 comprises 15 residues. Losses at the gene ends were 0 bases for V and 2 bases for J; bases not matched to a gene: 2. Germline V gives CDR1 SGHKS, CDR2 YYEKEE (reference sequence). CDR3 sequence: CASSLGQGRNQPQHF. CDR3 coding DNA: TGTGCCAGCAGCTTGGGACAGGGACGCAATCAGCCCCAGCATTTT. The variable domain in full, completed from reference TRBV5-5 and TRBJ1-5, reads DAGVTQSPTHLIKTRGQQVTLRCSPISGHKSVSWYQQVLGQGPQFIFQYYEKEERGRGNFPDRFSARQFPNYSSELNVNALLLGDSALYLCASSLGQGRNQPQHFGDGTRLSIL.